This T cell receptor beta chain was observed in a study of early stage breast cancer tumors. Across the whole study: ER+/PR+/HER2- status applied to about 80% of the 16 invasive breast tumors. Overall study results and limits: In about 85% of the 16 patients, blood comparison separated tumor from normal breast. Compared with adjacent normal breast, tumors showed about 2.5-fold denser, more clonal T cells. Most shared enriched TCRB sequences were commonly generated ones.

The table came from immunoSEQ multiplex PCR; TCRdb's copy has only in-frame clones and leaves some out. The top ten hold roughly 5% of the sample, which has roughly 58,000 clones, 85% to 95% seen once. A remark on this clone: What it recognizes is unknown.

Germline V lookup: CDR1 KGHSH, CDR2 LQKENI. Trimming shortened V by 3 bases and J by 0 bases, and 6 bases separated the two germline ends. This CDR3 is built from 15 residues. The TCR sequence derives from a person between 65 and 79 years old with breast cancer. The sample consisted of blood. This chain uses TRBV18 with TRBJ1-6; unclear D gene. In DNA, the CDR3 is TGTGCCAGCTCACCGCGGAGCTCCTATAATTCACCCCTCCACTTT. It yields the protein CASSPRSSYNSPLHF.